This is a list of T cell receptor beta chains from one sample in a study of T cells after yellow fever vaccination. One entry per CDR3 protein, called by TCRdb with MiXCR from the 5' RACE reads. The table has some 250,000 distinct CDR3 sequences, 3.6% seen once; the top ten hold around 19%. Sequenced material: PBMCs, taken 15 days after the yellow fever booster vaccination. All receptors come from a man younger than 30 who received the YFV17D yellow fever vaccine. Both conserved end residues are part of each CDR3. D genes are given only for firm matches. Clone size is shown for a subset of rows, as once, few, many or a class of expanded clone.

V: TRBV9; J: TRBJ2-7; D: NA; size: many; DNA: TGTGCCAGCAGCGGCCTCCTTTACGAGCAGTACTTC; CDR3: CASSGLLYEQYF
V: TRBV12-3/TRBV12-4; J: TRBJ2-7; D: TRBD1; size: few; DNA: TGTGCCAGCAGTCTCGACAGGGAGCCCTACGAGCAGTACTTC; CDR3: CASSLDREPYEQYF
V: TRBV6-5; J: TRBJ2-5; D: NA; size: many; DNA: TGTGCCAGCAGTTACTCTTCATCGACCCTGATGGGGACCCAGTACTTC; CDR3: CASSYSSSTLMGTQYF
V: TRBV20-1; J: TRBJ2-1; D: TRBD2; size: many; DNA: TGCAGTGCTAGAGATCGTGGGCGGGGGGGCCTCAATGAGCAGTTCTTC; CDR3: CSARDRGRGGLNEQFF
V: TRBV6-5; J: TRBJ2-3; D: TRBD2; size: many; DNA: TGTGCCAGCAGTACACATAGCGGGGGGGCAATAGATACGCAGTATTTT; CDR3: CASSTHSGGAIDTQYF
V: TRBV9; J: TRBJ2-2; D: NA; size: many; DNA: TGTGCCAGCAGCGTATACACCGGGGAGCTGTTTTTT; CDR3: CASSVYTGELFF
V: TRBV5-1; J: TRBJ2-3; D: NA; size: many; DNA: TGCGCCAGCAGCTTGTCAGGAGGTGGAGATACGCAGTATTTT; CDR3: CASSLSGGGDTQYF
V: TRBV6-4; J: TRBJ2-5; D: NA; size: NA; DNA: TGTGCCAGCACCGGAGGCCGAAAGACAGTCCAAGAGACCCAGTACTTC; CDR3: CASTGGRKTVQETQYF
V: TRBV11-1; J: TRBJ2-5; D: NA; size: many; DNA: TGTGCCACCCGAAAGGCGGCTCAAGAGACCCAGTACTTC; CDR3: CATRKAAQETQYF
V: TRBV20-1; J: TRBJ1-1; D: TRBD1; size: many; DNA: TGCAGTGCTAGAGATCTGACAGGGGCGAACACTGAAGCTTTCTTT; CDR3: CSARDLTGANTEAFF